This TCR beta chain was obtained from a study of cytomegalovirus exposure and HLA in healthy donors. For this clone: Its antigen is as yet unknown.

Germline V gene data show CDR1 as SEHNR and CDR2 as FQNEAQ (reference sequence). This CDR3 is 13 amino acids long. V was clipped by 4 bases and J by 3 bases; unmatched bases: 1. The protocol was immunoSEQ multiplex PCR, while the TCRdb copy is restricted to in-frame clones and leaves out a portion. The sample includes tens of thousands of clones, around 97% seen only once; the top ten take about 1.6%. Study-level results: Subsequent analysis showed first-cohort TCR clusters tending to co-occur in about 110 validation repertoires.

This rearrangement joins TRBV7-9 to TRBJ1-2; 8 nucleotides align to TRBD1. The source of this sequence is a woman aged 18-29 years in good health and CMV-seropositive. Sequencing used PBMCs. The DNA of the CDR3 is TGTGCCAGCAGCTCACAGGGGGACTATGGCTACACCTTC. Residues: CASSSQGDYGYTF.